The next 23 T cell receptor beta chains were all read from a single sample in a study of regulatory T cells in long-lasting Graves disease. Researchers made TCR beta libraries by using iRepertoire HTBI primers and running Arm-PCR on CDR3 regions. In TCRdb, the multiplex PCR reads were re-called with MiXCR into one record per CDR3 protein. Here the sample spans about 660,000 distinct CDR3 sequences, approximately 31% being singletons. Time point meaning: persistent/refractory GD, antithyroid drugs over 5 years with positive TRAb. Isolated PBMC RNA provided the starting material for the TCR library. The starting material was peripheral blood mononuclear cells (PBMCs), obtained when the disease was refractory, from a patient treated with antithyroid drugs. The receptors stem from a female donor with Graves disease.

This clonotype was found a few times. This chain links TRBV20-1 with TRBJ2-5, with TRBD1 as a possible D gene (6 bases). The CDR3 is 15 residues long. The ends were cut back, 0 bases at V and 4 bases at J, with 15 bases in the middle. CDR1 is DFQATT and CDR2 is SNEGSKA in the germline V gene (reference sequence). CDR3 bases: TGCAGTGCTAGAGATTCGTGGCAGGGGATAGAGACCCAGTACTTC. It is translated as CSARDSWQGIETQYF.

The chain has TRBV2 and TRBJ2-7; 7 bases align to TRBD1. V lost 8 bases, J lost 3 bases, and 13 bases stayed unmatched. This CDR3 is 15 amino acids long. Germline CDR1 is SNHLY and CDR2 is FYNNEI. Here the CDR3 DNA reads TGTGCCAGCGGCGGCGGGCAGGGGGATTACTACGAGCAGTACTTC. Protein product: CASGGGQGDYYEQYF.

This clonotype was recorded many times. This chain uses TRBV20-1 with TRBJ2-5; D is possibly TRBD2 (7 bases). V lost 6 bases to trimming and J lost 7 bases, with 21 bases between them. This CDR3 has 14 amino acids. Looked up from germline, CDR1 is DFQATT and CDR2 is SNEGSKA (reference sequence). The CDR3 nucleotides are TGCAGTGCCGAGGGGGGAGGGACCCTGTGGACCCAGTACTTC. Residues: CSAEGGGTLWTQYF.

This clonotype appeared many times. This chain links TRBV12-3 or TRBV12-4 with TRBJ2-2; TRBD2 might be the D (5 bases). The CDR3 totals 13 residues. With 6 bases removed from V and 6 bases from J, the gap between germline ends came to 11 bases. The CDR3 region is CASRSGLAGELFF. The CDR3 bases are TGTGCCAGCAGGTCGGGGTTGGCCGGGGAGCTGTTTTTT.

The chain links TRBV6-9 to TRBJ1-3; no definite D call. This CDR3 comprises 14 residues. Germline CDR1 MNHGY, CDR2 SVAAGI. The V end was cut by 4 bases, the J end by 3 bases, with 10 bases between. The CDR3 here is CASSSRPVGNTIYF. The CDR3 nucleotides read TGTGCCAGCAGTTCCCGACCGGTTGGAAACACCATATATTTT.

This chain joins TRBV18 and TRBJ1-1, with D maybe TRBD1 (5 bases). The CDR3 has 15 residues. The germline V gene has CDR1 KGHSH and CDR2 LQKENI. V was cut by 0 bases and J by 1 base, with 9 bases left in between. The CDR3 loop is CASSPPRGENTEAFF. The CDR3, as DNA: TGTGCCAGCTCACCACCGCGGGGGGAGAACACTGAAGCTTTCTTT.

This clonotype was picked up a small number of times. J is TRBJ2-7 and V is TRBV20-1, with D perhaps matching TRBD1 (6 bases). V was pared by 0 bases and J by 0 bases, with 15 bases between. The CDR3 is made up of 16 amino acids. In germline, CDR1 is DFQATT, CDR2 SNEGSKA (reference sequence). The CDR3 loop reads CSARDSDRPSSYEQYF. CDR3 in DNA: TGCAGTGCTAGAGACTCCGACAGGCCGAGCTCCTACGAGCAGTACTTC.

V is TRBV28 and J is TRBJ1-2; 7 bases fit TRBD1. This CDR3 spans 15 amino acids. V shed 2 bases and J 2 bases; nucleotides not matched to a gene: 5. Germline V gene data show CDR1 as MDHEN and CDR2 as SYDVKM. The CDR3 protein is CASSLRDSNNYGYTF. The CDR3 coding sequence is TGTGCCAGCAGTTTAAGGGACAGCAACAACTATGGCTACACCTTC.

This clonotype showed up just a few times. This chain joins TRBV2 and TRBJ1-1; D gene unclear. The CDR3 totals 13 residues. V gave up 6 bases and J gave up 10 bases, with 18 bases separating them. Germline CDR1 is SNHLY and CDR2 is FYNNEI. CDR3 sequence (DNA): TGTGCCAGCAGCACTAACCTCCCGACCCCAGCTTTCTTT. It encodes CASSTNLPTPAFF.

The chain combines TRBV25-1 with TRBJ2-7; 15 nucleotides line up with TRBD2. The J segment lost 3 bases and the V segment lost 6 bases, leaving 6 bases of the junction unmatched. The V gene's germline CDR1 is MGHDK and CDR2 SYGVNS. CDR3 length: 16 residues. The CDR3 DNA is TGTGCCAGCAGGGGGACTAGCGGGAGGATCTGCTACGAGCAGTACTTC. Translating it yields CASRGTSGRICYEQYF.

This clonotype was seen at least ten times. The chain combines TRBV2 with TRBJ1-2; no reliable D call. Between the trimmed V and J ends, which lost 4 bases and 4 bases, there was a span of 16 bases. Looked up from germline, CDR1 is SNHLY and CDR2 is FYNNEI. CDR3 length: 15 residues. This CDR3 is CASSGETASSYGYTF. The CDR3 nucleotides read TGTGCCAGCAGTGGAGAAACAGCCAGCTCCTATGGCTACACCTTC. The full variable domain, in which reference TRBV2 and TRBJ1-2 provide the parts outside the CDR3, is EPEVTQTPSHQVTQMGQEVILRCVPISNHLYFYWYRQILGQKVEFLVSFYNNEISEKSEIFDDQFSVERPDGSNFTLKIRSTKLEDSAMYFCASSGETASSYGYTFGSGTRLTVV.

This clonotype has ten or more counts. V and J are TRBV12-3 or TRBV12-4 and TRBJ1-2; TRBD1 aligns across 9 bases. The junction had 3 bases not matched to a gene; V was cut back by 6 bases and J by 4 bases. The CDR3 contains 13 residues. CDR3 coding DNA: TGTGCCAGCAGCCCGACAGGGGGCTATGGCTACACCTTC. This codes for CASSPTGGYGYTF.

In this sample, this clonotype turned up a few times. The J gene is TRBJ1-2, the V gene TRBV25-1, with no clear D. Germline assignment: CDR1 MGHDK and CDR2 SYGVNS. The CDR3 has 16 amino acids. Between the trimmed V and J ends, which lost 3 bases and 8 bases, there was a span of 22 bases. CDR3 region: CASSEKASAGLGGYTF. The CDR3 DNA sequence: TGTGCCAGCAGTGAGAAAGCCAGCGCGGGCCTGGGGGGCTACACCTTC.

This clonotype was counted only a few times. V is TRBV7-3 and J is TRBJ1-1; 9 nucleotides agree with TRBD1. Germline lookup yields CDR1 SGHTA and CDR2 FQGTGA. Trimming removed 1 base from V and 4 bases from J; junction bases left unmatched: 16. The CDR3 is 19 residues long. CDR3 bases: TGTGCCAGCAGCTTAAGACAGGTGGGACAGGGAAGGTTCGGCACTGAAGCTTTCTTT. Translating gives CASSLRQVGQGRFGTEAFF.

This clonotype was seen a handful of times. The CDR3 DNA follows: TGTGCCAGCAGCTCCGGACAACGTCGGGGAGAGACCCAGTACTTC. Protein sequence: CASSSGQRRGETQYF. The V call is TRBV13, the J call TRBJ2-5; D tentatively fits TRBD1 or TRBD2 (5 bases each). V shed 4 bases and J shed 4 bases, with 16 bases lying between them. Per the germline V gene, CDR1 is PRHDT and CDR2 is FYEKMQ (reference sequence). This CDR3 has 15 residues.

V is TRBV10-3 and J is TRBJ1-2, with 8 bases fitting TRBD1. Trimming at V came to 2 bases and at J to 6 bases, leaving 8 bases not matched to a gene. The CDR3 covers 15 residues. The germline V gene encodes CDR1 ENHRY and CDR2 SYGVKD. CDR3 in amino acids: CAISEIQGAPHGYTF. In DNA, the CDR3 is TGTGCCATCAGTGAGATCCAGGGGGCGCCTCATGGCTACACCTTC.

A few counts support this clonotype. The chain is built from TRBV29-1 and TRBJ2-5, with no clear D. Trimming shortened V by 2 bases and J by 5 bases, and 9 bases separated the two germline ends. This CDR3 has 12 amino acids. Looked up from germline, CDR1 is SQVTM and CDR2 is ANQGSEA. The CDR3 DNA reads TGCAGCGTTGAACTCCTAACCGAGACCCAGTACTTC. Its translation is CSVELLTETQYF.

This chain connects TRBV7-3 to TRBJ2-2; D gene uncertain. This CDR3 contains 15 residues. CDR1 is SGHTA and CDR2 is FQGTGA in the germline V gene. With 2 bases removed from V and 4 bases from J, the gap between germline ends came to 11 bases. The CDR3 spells CASSLQSRATGELFF. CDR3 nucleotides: TGTGCCAGCAGCTTACAATCCAGAGCCACCGGGGAGCTGTTTTTT.

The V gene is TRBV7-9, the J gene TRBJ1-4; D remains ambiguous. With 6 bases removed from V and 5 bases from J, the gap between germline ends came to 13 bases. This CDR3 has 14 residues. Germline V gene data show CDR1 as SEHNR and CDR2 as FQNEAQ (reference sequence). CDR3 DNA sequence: TGTGCCAGCAGATATACCGGGGAAAATGAAAAACTGTTTTTT. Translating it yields CASRYTGENEKLFF. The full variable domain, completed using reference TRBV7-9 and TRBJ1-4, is DTGVSQNPRHKITKRGQNVTFRCDPISEHNRLYWYRQTLGQGPEFLTYFQNEAQLEKSRLLSDRFSAERPKGSFSTLEIQRTEQGDSAMYLCASRYTGENEKLFFGSGTQLSVL.

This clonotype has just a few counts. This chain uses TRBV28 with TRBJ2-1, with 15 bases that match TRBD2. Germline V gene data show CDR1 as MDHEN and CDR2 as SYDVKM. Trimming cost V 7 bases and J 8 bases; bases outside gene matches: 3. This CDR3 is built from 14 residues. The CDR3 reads CASKGTSGRYEQFF. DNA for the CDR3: TGTGCCAGCAAGGGGACTAGCGGGAGGTATGAGCAGTTCTTC.

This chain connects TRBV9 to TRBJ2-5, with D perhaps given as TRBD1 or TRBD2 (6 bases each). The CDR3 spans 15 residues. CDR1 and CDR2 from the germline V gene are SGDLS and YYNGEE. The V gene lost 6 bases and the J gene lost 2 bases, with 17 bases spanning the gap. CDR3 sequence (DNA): TGTGCCAGCACCGAGGGGTCGGGGGCACAAGAGACCCAGTACTTC. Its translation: CASTEGSGAQETQYF.

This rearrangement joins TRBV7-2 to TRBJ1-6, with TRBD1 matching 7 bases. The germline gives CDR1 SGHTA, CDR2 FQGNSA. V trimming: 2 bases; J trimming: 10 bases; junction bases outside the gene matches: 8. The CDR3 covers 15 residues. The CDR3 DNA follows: TGTGCCAGCAGCTTACTTTCGACAGGGTACTCACCCCTCCACTTT. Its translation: CASSLLSTGYSPLHF.

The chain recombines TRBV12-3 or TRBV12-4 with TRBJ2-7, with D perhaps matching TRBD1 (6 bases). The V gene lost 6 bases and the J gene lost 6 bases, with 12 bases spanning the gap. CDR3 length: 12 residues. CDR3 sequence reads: CASRRTDGEQYF. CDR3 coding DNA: TGTGCCAGCAGACGGACAGATGGCGAGCAGTACTTC.